The clone carrying this TCR beta chain was seen once. Antigen specificity is unknown. Germline CDR1 reads SGDLS; CDR2 reads YYNGEE. The CDR3 is made up of 14 amino acids. The sample comes from a study of cytomegalovirus exposure and HLA in healthy donors. Study results and limitations: It was 150 to 200 TCR beta chains that were listed as cytomegalovirus-associated. Data from an earlier analysis indicated that most TCR beta V segments were productive either about 87% or about 30% of the time.

Primers: 60 Vbeta forward and 13 Jbeta reverse. Measured with immunoSEQ multiplex PCR; TCRdb has only the in-frame clones, and not every one. This table has roughly 200,000 clones, around four fifths appearing once. The sequencing sample was made of PBMCs. J is TRBJ2-5 and V is TRBV9, with D tentatively TRBD2 (5 bases). Gene TRBJ2-7 matches the end of the DNA better, so the J call may be wrong. This clonotype was obtained from a man aged 50-59 years in good health and CMV-seronegative. This CDR3 is CASSPRGGTYEQYF. As DNA, the CDR3 is TGTGCCAGCAGCCCGCGTGGAGGTACCTACGAGCAGTACTTC.